The source of this T cell receptor (beta chain) is a study of cytomegalovirus exposure and HLA in healthy donors (dated by TCRdb to the late 2010s). The study in broad terms: In an earlier analysis of 450 to 750 of the donors, about 270 Gb of sequence data and about 110 million unique TCR beta sequences from roughly 200 million T cells were reported. An early release covering about 600 HLA-typed donors comprised 250 to 350 gigabases of sequencing data and approximately 80 million unique TCR sequences. Of the 350 to 450 genotyped donors, 81% were placed in the genetic ancestry cluster associated with self-reported Caucasian donors. The study aimed to test whether cataloging public T cell receptors could reveal signatures of past pathogen exposure. Using immunosequencing, the study profiled T cell repertoires from 500 to 800 subjects and related those repertoires to cytomegalovirus serostatus. Besides the first cohort of some 670 subjects, a separate validation cohort made up of roughly 120 different subjects was used. To predict cytomegalovirus infection status, the study combined high-throughput TCR immunosequencing, statistical association of individual TCRs with disease status, and machine learning. A later analysis re-examined previously published TCR beta repertoires from more than 650 donors and added high-resolution HLA genotyping to investigate patterns of TCR occurrence. Rather than drawing on any new phenotypic data, the later analysis identified candidate immune exposures from TCR beta sequences and the way those sequences occurred across donors. An earlier analysis of approximately 630 of the donors applied high-throughput TCR beta sequencing to assess whether each TCR beta V gene segment acted as functional or pseudogenic. Donor age, sex, ethnicity and CMV serostatus were collected together with the repertoire data. In a later genetic analysis, genome-wide SNP genotypes for about three fifths of the 666 donors were used, and that subset was treated as a discovery cohort. All discovery cohort repertoires had been generated on a single sequencing platform. Both class I and class II loci were covered by HLA typing, at four-digit resolution. Typing coverage varied by locus: roughly 629-640 donors for A, B, C, DRB1 and DQB1; roughly 510 for DQA1; around 570 for DPA1; around 450 for DPB1. Four or five DR-DQ haplotypes were handled as single units for association and clustering, since linkage in the cohort was strong. Across approximately 400 genotyped donors of the cohort, an average of roughly 250,000 unique TCR beta nucleotide sequences per donor were sequenced, and 15% to 20% of those sequences were non-productive.

Preparation of the library involved the immunoSEQ multiplex PCR assay. For the multiplex PCR, a mixture combining 60 forward primers for TCR Vbeta segments and 13 reverse primers for TCR Jbeta segments was used. The CDR3 region of rearranged TCR beta genes was amplified from genomic DNA by a multiplex PCR assay. On the Illumina HiSeq System, the amplified TCR beta libraries were sequenced as 87-base-pair reads. The published analysis was carried out like this. In a later analysis, tens of millions of unique TCR beta chains were counted across the approximately 640 repertoires, and roughly 9.9 million of these chains were shared by at least two donors. Raw reads were error-corrected and collapsed into unique sequences with a nearest-neighbor algorithm that merged closely related sequences to remove PCR and sequencing errors. CDR3 sequences were aligned to IMGT reference sequences to assign V, D and J gene segments. For a sequence to be retained, a match of at least six nucleotides was required to both a V gene segment and a J gene segment. A rearrangement was called productive if the CDR3 had no stop codons and remained in frame with V and J, and every other rearrangement was called non-productive. Following IMGT convention, CDR3 was defined as the stretch from the second conserved V-encoded cysteine up to the conserved J-encoded phenylalanine. The earlier analysis of about 640 of the donors excluded any sequence lacking an unambiguous match to a single V gene segment. In an earlier analysis of about 590 of the donors, a V segment was called functional when productive rearrangements were above 56.7%, and segregating when the standard deviation between donors exceeded 5%. A statistical classification framework was developed to diagnose cytomegalovirus status using the catalog of TCR beta chain sequences. V and J gene assignment, in a later analysis, came from comparing TCR nucleotide sequences with IMGT/GENE-DB human TR gene sequences. A later analysis assigned CDR3 sequences and most-parsimonious VDJ recombination scenarios with the TCRdist pipeline. A later analysis defined each TCR beta chain by its CDR3 amino acid sequence plus V-gene family, and excluded reads lacking a unique V-gene family. To address suspected cross-contamination and a sequencing artifact, a later analysis removed 550 to 750 highly shared, low-generation-probability nucleotide sequences. For each public chain, a later analysis derived a clonal expansion index from normalized ranks of inferred template counts within each repertoire. In a later analysis, generation probabilities were computed using a VDJ recombination model fitted to out-of-frame rearrangements, and the results were checked against IGoR. Hypergeometric tests were used in a later analysis to score TCR-TCR, TCR-HLA and TCR-CMV co-occurrence, with a repertoire-size bias correction applied to the TCR pairs. A later analysis estimated false discovery rates by permuting HLA or CMV assignments 20 times. In a later analysis, co-occurring TCRs were grouped using DBSCAN, with TCRdist sequence similarity added in when clustering inside HLA-allele-positive subsets. Repertoires with fewer than 30,000 or more than 120,000 public chains, plus five repertoires with anomalous nucleotide sharing, were excluded from co-occurrence clustering. TCRdb took this table from immuneACCESS and kept in-frame rearrangements with V and J called. Such tables lack part of the clones; where checked against another copy, unresolved V genes explain under half of the gap, and the rest is unexplained. The D gene and trimming were derived from the DNA, and the V and J assignments and clone size from that table. For this sample the table gives 130,000 or so clones, of which roughly 74% were detected only once. The top ten clonotypes cover 6% to 8.5% of the sample.

In total, 630 or so healthy bone marrow donors made up the cohort. Cohort members were all nominally healthy when sampled, although unrecorded immune exposures were likely present. The donor was CMV seropositive and belonged to the group of a few hundred seropositive cohort members. A peripheral blood sample was collected from each donor, and TCR beta sequencing was performed on peripheral blood mononuclear cells. The Qiagen DNeasy Blood Extraction Kit was used to extract genomic DNA from the blood cell samples. For this clone: It lacks a known antigen. Per-base quality was not reported, and no clone a single base away is much larger than it.

Study-wide findings and limitations: Only TCR beta chains were sequenced in this cohort, and the absence of alpha or paired-chain data limited detectable features. In an earlier analysis of approximately 590 of the donors, most TCR beta V segments appeared in productive rearrangements about 90% or about 30% of the time, broadly matching IMGT annotations. Some IMGT-functional V segments, including TRBV6-2 and TRBV6-3, could not be told apart with the 87-base-pair reads, so those segments were excluded. The authors suggested that the approach could potentially be generalized to other disease states and immunological phenotypes. V-gene and J-gene trimming of TCR beta chains was associated with a missense DCLRE1C variant in a later genetic analysis, and the association was replicated in an independent cohort. Roughly 17 rarely observed V segments, including chromosome 9 orphons, were excluded from the earlier analysis of several hundred of the donors because counts were too low. At a false discovery rate of 0.05, a later analysis linked approximately 18,000 TCR beta sequences to specific HLA alleles. When HLA alleles, especially DR and DQ, strongly co-occurred, TCR associations were difficult to assign to individual alleles. Because some donors lacked HLA typing at each locus, the association tests relied only on the typed subset. Several of the top co-occurrence clusters appeared to be linked to parvovirus B19, influenza, CMV and Epstein-Barr virus, according to a later analysis. In a later genetic analysis, fewer N-insertions in productive TCRs were reported among donors in an Asian-associated ancestry cluster than the 666-donor mean. Most CMV-associated TCR beta chains appeared to be HLA-restricted in a later analysis, and the HLA associations seemed to be driven largely by CMV exposure. In a later analysis, HLA-associated TCR beta chains were found to be more clonally expanded and to have lower generation probabilities than equally common non-associated chains. Cytomegalovirus status was reported to be diagnosed by the classifier with high specificity and sensitivity in both the original and validation cohorts. In vitro tests confirmed that a few of the cytomegalovirus-associated TCR beta chains recognize cytomegalovirus antigens. In the study, around 160 TCR beta chains were listed as associated with cytomegalovirus. For the cohort, immune exposure information was limited to CMV serostatus. A further reported finding was that TCR beta sequences accurately predicted the HLA-A and HLA-B alleles for most subjects in the first cohort. A group of highly shared sequence variants was considered likely to be a technical artifact of the sequencing pipeline. Sequencing depth was assumed to be roughly uniform across donors in the presence/absence analyses, though that assumption may not hold. Most TCR sequences were observed very rarely across donors, whereas some public TCRs were present in many individuals. In a later analysis, the rate of TCR association differed among HLA loci, with DRB1 alleles having the most associated TCRs and HLA-C alleles having the fewest. Linkage disequilibrium might explain the correlated functional status among segregating V segments, but an unknown experimental factor could not be excluded.

The germline V gene encodes CDR1 MNHNY and CDR2 SVGAGI (reference sequence). The V and J ends are trimmed by 2 bases and 6 bases, leaving 17 bases between them. Spanning cysteine to phenylalanine, the CDR3 consists of 16 amino acids. CDR3 DNA only is kept here, 48 bases in frame from base 1. The sample taken for sequencing was PBMCs. The source is a man aged 40-49 years in good health and CMV-seropositive. This sequence uses TRBV6-6 and TRBJ1-5; perhaps TRBD1 is the D gene, with 6 bases matching. The DNA reads as follows: TGTGCCAGCAGTTACGTCGGAACCGGGGGGGCTCAGCCCCAGCATTTT. The encoded protein is CASSYVGTGGAQPQHF.